Each of the 10 T cell receptor beta chains below was sequenced from the same sample in a study of siplizumab effects on memory and regulatory T cells. Produced via immunoSEQ multiplex PCR; TCRdb's table is partial and in-frame only. Of some 100,000 clones in the sample, roughly 96% were seen once. Sequenced input: naive CD4+ T cells sorted from blood. The origin of the receptors is a human donor in good health.

V and J are TRBV5-1 and TRBJ1-6, with 8 bases fitting TRBD1. CDR3 length equals 15 residues. Unmatched junction bases numbered 6, after V lost 2 bases and J lost 8 bases. Germline CDR1 and CDR2: SGHRS and YFSETQ. The CDR3 is CASSLGQGADSPLHF. In nucleotides, the CDR3 is TGCGCCAGCAGCTTAGGTCAGGGGGCTGATTCACCCCTCCACTTT.

Here the CDR3 reads CASSIDRDYEQYF. CDR3 DNA sequence: TGTGCCAGTAGTATAGACCGGGACTACGAGCAGTACTTC. V and J are TRBV19 and TRBJ2-7; possible D gene TRBD2, 5 bases. CDR1 is LNHDA and CDR2 is SQIVND in the germline V gene (reference sequence). CDR3 length equals 13 residues. Deletions cut 0 bases from V and 3 bases from J, with 6 bases between.

The chain recombines TRBV5-1 with TRBJ2-3; D remains unclear. Germline loops: CDR1 SGHRS, CDR2 YFSETQ. This CDR3 spans 13 amino acids. The V and J ends lost 0 bases and 9 bases respectively, with 11 bases between them. The CDR3: CASSLDPETTQYF. The CDR3 DNA reads as TGCGCCAGCAGCTTGGATCCCGAGACAACGCAGTATTTT. Full variable domain (outside the CDR3, taken from reference TRBV5-1 and TRBJ2-3): KAGVTQTPRYLIKTRGQQVTLSCSPISGHRSVSWYQQTPGQGLQFLFEYFSETQRNKGNFPGRFSGRQFSNSRSEMNVSTLELGDSALYLCASSLDPETTQYFGPGTRLTVL.

CDR3 residues: CASSLFGTSGVPEQFF. The CDR3 bases are TGTGCCAGCAGCTTATTTGGGACTAGCGGGGTTCCTGAGCAGTTCTTC. The chain recombines TRBV7-2 with TRBJ2-1; 13 bases match TRBD2. The CDR3 runs to 16 residues. From germline, CDR1 is SGHTA and CDR2 FQGNSA. The V segment lost 2 bases and the J segment 9 bases; nucleotides outside the gene matches: 7.

V is TRBV9 and J is TRBJ2-5; D remains ambiguous. The CDR3 is 13 amino acids. Trimming took 0 bases from V and 2 from J, leaving 5 bases between them. Germline V gene data show CDR1 as SGDLS and CDR2 as YYNGEE. CDR3 DNA sequence: TGTGCCAGCAGCGTAGGGCAGCAAGAGACCCAGTACTTC. It specifies CASSVGQQETQYF.

This clone has just one count. The chain carries TRBV5-1 and TRBJ2-7, with TRBD1 matching 8 bases. The junction had 4 bases not matched to a gene; V was cut back by 4 bases and J by 1 base. The CDR3 is 14 amino acids. The germline V gene has CDR1 SGHRS and CDR2 YFSETQ. CDR3 nucleotides: TGCGCCAGCAGCCCGGACAGGGCTTCCTACGAGCAGTACTTC. This translates into CASSPDRASYEQYF.

J is TRBJ2-3 and V is TRBV7-2, with D perhaps matching TRBD1 or TRBD2 (5 bases each). Trimming cost V 7 bases and J 0 bases, with 14 bases left between them. Looked up from germline, CDR1 is SGHTA and CDR2 is FQGNSA. This CDR3 has 15 residues. As DNA, the CDR3 is TGTGCCAGCACCTCCCCGGGACCTAGCACAGATACGCAGTATTTT. Translated, it gives CASTSPGPSTDTQYF.

V gene TRBV30 combines with J gene TRBJ2-2, with D uncertain. There are 12 residues in the CDR3. Trimming pared 6 bases from V and 6 bases from J, leaving 11 bases between. Germline loops: CDR1 GTSNPN, CDR2 SVGIG (reference sequence). The CDR3 loop reads CACSRAPGELFF. The CDR3 bases are TGTGCCTGTAGCCGGGCCCCCGGGGAGCTGTTTTTT.

The chain recombines TRBV5-4 with TRBJ2-7; the D is unclear. The V end lost 4 bases, the J end lost 4 bases, and 12 bases lay between the germline ends. Germline V gene sequence: CDR1 SGHNT, CDR2 YYREEE (reference sequence). CDR3 size: 13 residues. The CDR3 DNA follows: TGTGCCAGCAGCCCCCACGGTTTGTACGAGCAGTACTTC. Residues: CASSPHGLYEQYF.

The chain employs TRBV2 and TRBJ2-2, with D possibly TRBD2 on 7 matching bases. Germline loops: CDR1 SNHLY, CDR2 FYNNEI. The length of the CDR3 is 17 residues. V was pared by 1 base and J by 2 bases, with 14 bases between. The CDR3 DNA is TGTGCCAGCAGTGAAGAGGGGGGGCTGATCAACACCGGGGAGCTGTTTTTT. Protein: CASSEEGGLINTGELFF.